Below are 14 T cell receptor beta chains sequenced from a single sample in a study of cytomegalovirus exposure and HLA in healthy donors. The PCR ran on 60 Vbeta and 13 Jbeta primers. The assay was immunoSEQ multiplex PCR, and TCRdb's table has in-frame clones only and misses some. This table has 150,000 or so clones, 70% to 80% appearing once. The specimen was PBMCs. These receptors were taken from a female donor in good health and CMV-seronegative.

The chain links TRBV6-5 to TRBJ2-3; a possible D gene is TRBD2 (6 bases). Germline lookup yields CDR1 MNHEY and CDR2 SVGAGI. The CDR3 is 13 residues long. The ends were cut back, 3 bases at V and 6 bases at J, with 10 bases in the middle. CDR3 nucleotides: TGTGCCAGCAGTTATCGGGGGACCGATACGCAGTATTTT. This sequence encodes CASSYRGTDTQYF.

The V and J genes are TRBV9 and TRBJ2-7; D possibly corresponds to TRBD2 (5 bases). V lost 4 bases and J 2 bases, leaving 16 bases between the germline ends. CDR1 is SGDLS, CDR2 YYNGEE, per germline. The CDR3 totals 15 residues. CDR3 in DNA: TGTGCCAGCAGCCTGCGGGTTGGACTCACCTACGAGCAGTACTTC. This encodes CASSLRVGLTYEQYF.

V and J are TRBV12-5 and TRBJ2-7; 7 bases fit TRBD1. CDR3 length: 14 amino acids. Trimming removed 6 bases from V and 6 bases from J; junction bases left unmatched: 11. Germline CDR1 and CDR2: LGHNT and FRNRAP. The CDR3 bases are TGTGCTAGTGGCCCCCCGGGACAGTTCGGCGAGCAGTACTTC. As protein: CASGPPGQFGEQYF.

V gene TRBV5-8 combines with J gene TRBJ1-2; no clear D gene. The CDR3 runs 12 residues. V shed 0 bases and J shed 3 bases, with 3 bases lying between them. Germline V lookup: CDR1 SGHTS, CDR2 YDEGEE. The DNA of the CDR3 is TGTGCCAGCAGCTTGGCCGACTATGGCTACACCTTC. Amino acids: CASSLADYGYTF.

The gene calls are TRBV28 and TRBJ2-2; the D gene is possibly TRBD1 (6 bases). Trimming stripped 8 bases from V and 6 bases from J, with 22 bases between. Germline V lookup: CDR1 MDHEN, CDR2 SYDVKM. This CDR3 has 16 amino acids. The CDR3 sequence: CASGKYSGQGPGELFF. For the CDR3, the DNA is TGTGCCAGCGGGAAGTACTCGGGACAAGGACCCGGGGAGCTGTTTTTT.

This clone was counted once. The chain recombines TRBV5-1 with TRBJ2-5; 8 positions agree with TRBD1. This CDR3 spans 15 amino acids. Losses at the gene ends were 6 bases for V and 4 bases for J; bases not matched to a gene: 11. Germline-derived CDR1 and CDR2 are SGHRS and YFSETQ. The CDR3 protein is CASTNPQGAGETQYF. The CDR3 bases are TGCGCCAGCACCAACCCCCAGGGGGCGGGAGAGACCCAGTACTTC.

This rearrangement joins TRBV12-5 to TRBJ2-2; TRBD1 aligns across 8 bases. J gave up 5 bases and V 1 base, and 6 bases lay outside the gene matches. The CDR3 contains 16 residues. CDR1 is LGHNT and CDR2 is FRNRAP in the germline V gene. This CDR3 is CASGLARDRWTGELFF. CDR3 sequence (DNA): TGTGCTAGTGGTTTGGCCCGGGACAGGTGGACCGGGGAGCTGTTTTTT.

The chain uses TRBV5-8 and TRBJ1-5; D not certain. There are 14 residues in the CDR3. With 4 bases removed from V and 2 bases from J, the gap between germline ends came to 10 bases. Germline lookup yields CDR1 SGHTS and CDR2 YDEGEE. This CDR3 reads CASSPRGGNQPQHF. CDR3 DNA sequence: TGTGCCAGCAGCCCCAGAGGAGGCAATCAGCCCCAGCATTTT.

The gene calls are TRBV5-1 and TRBJ1-2; TRBD1 agrees at 8 bases. Per germline, CDR1 SGHRS and CDR2 YFSETQ. J gave up 4 bases and V 5 bases, and 7 bases lay outside the gene matches. The CDR3 spans 14 residues. CDR3 DNA: TGCGCCAGCAGTGACAGGGGTGGGGGCTATGGCTACACCTTC. It yields the protein CASSDRGGGYGYTF.

This chain connects TRBV11-3 to TRBJ2-7; TRBD1 aligns across 10 bases. With V trimmed by 5 bases and J by 0 bases, 7 bases remained unmatched. Looked up from germline, CDR1 is SGHNT and CDR2 is YENEEA. The CDR3 length is 16 residues. CDR3 protein: CASSASGTGVSYEQYF. CDR3 DNA sequence: TGTGCCAGCAGCGCCTCGGGGACAGGGGTCTCCTACGAGCAGTACTTC.

V usage is TRBV28 and J usage is TRBJ1-2; 8 bases are shared with TRBD1. The CDR3 is 12 residues long. The germline V gene encodes CDR1 MDHEN and CDR2 SYDVKM. Losses at the gene ends were 5 bases for V and 8 bases for J; bases not matched to a gene: 4. The CDR3 region has the DNA TGTGCCAGCAGTGGACAGGGTAAGGGCTACACCTTC. Amino acids: CASSGQGKGYTF.

The chain links TRBV18 to TRBJ2-5; a weak D match, TRBD1 (6 bases). Per the germline V gene, CDR1 is KGHSH and CDR2 is LQKENI. The CDR3 spans 16 residues. V was shortened by 2 bases and J by 5 bases, with 18 bases between the two germline ends. The CDR3 protein is CASSPSGGVPLETQYF. In nucleotides, the CDR3 is TGTGCCAGCTCACCATCTGGGGGCGTCCCCTTGGAGACCCAGTACTTC.

CDR3 loop: CAISEPERAGGVQYF. The CDR3 DNA reads TGTGCCATCAGTGAGCCTGAACGGGCAGGGGGCGTGCAGTACTTC. This chain links TRBV10-3 with TRBJ2-7; 8 nucleotides align to TRBD1. The CDR3 has 15 residues. V lost 2 bases and J lost 9; bases outside the gene matches: 12. Germline V gene data show CDR1 as ENHRY and CDR2 as SYGVKD.

The chain uses TRBV7-9 and TRBJ2-5, with 10 bases fitting TRBD1. The CDR3 covers 15 residues. The V and J ends lost 5 bases and 5 bases, in that order; junction bases with no gene match: 8. Germline V lookup: CDR1 SEHNR, CDR2 FQNEAQ (reference sequence). The CDR3 spells CASSVGQGEEETQYF. The CDR3 DNA reads as TGTGCCAGCAGCGTCGGACAGGGGGAAGAGGAGACCCAGTACTTC.